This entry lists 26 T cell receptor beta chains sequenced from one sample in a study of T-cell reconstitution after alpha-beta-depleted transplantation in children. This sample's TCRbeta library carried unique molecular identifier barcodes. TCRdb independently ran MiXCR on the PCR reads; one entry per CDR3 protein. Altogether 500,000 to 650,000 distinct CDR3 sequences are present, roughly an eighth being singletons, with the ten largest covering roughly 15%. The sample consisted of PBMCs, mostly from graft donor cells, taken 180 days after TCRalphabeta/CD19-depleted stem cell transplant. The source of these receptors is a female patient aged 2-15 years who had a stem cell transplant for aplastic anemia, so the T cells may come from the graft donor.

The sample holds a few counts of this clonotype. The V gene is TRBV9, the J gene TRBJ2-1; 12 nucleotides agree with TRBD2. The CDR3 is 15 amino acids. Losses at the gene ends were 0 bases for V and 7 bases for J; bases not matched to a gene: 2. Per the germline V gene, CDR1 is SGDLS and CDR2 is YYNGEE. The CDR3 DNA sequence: TGTGCCAGCAGCGTAGCTAGCGGGAGGGTTAATGAGCAGTTCTTC. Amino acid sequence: CASSVASGRVNEQFF.

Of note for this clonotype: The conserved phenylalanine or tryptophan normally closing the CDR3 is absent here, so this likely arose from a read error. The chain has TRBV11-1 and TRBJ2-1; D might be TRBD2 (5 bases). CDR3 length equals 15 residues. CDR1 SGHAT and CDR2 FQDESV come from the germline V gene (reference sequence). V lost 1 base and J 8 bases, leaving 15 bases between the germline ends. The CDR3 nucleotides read TGTGCCAGCAGCTTAGGCGACTCCGGAGGCGATGAGCAGTTCTTG. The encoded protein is CASSLGDSGGDEQFL.

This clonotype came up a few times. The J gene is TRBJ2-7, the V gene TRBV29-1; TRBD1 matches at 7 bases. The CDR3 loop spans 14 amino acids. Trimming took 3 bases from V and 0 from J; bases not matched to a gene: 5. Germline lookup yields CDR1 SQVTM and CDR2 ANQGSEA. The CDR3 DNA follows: TGCAGCGTTGAGGAGACAGGGAGCTCCTACGAGCAGTACTTC. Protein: CSVEETGSSYEQYF.

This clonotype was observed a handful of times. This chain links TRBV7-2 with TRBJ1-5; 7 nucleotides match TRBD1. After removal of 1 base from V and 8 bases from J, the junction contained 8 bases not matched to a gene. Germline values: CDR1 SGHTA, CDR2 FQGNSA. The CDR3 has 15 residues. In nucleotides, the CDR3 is TGTGCCAGCAGCTTAGTCGCAGGGGGGAGGGAGCCCCAGCATTTT. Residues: CASSLVAGGREPQHF.

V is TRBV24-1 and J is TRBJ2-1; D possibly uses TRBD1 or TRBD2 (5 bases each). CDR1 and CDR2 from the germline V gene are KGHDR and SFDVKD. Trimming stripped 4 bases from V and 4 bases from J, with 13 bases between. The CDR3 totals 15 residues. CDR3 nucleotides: TGTGCCACCAGTGAACCCGGGACGACTTACAATGAGCAGTTCTTC. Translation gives CATSEPGTTYNEQFF.

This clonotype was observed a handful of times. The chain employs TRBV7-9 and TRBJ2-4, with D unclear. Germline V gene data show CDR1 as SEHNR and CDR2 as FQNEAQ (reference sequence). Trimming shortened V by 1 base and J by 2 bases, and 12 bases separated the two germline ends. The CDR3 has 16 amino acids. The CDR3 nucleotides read TGTGCCAGCAGCTTAGATAGACACCCTTCCAAAAACATTCAGTACTTC. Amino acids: CASSLDRHPSKNIQYF.

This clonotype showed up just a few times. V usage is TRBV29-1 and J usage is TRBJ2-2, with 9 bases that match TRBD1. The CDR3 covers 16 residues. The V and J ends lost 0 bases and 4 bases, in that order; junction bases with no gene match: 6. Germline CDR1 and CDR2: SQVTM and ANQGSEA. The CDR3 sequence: CSVEERDRAITGELFF. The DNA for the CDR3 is TGCAGCGTTGAAGAAAGGGACAGGGCCATCACCGGGGAGCTGTTTTTT.

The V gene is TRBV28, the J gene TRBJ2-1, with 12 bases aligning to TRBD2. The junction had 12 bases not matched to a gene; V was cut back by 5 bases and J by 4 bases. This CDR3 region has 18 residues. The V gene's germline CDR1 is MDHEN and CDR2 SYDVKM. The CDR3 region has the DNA TGTGCCAGCAGTACGCGACAATCACTAGCGGGAGGTTACAATGAGCAGTTCTTC. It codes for CASSTRQSLAGGYNEQFF.

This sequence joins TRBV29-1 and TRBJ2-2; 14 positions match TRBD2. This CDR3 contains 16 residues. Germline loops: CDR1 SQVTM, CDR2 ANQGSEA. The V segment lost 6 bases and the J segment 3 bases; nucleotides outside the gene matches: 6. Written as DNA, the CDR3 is TGCAGCGTGTCGGGACTAGCGGGAGTGTACACCGGGGAGCTGTTTTTT. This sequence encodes CSVSGLAGVYTGELFF.

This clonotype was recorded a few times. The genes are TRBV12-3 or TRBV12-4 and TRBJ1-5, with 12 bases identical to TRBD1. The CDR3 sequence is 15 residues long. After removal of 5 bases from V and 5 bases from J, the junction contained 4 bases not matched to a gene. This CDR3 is CASSGTGGAYQPQHF. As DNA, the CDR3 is TGTGCCAGCAGTGGGACAGGGGGCGCATATCAGCCCCAGCATTTT.

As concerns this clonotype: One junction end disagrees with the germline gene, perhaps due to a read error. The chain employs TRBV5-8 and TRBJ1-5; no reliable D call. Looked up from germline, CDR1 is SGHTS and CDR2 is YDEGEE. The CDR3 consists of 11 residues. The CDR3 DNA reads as TGTGCCAGCAGCTTCCCTCAGGCCCAGCATTTT. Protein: CASSFPQAQHF.

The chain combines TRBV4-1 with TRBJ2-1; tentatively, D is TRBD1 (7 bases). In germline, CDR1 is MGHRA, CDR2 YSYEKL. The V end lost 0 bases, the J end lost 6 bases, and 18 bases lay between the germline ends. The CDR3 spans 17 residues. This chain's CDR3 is CASSQEGSRGASNEQFF. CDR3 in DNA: TGCGCCAGCAGCCAAGAAGGAAGCAGGGGGGCTTCCAATGAGCAGTTCTTC.

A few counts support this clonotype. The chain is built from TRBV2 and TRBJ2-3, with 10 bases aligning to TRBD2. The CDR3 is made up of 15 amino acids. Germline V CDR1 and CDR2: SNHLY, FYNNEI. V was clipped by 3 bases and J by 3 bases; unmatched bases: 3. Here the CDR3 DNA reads TGTGCCAGCAGTGAGGGTAGCGGGAGGACAGATACGCAGTATTTT. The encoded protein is CASSEGSGRTDTQYF.

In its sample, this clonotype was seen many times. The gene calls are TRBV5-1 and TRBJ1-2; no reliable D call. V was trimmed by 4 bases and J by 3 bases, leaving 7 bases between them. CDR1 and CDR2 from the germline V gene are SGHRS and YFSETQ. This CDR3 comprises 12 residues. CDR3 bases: TGCGCCAGCAGCCCCCGGGACTATGGCTACACCTTC. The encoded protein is CASSPRDYGYTF.

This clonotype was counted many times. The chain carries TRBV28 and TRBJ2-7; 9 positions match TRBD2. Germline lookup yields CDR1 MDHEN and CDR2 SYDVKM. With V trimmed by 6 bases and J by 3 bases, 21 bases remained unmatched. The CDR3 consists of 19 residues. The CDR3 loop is CASSTAGVRLAGRYYEQYF. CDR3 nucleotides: TGTGCCAGCAGCACCGCGGGGGTCAGGCTAGCGGGGCGGTACTACGAGCAGTACTTC. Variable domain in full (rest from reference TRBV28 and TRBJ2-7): DVKVTQSSRYLVKRTGEKVFLECVQDMDHENMFWYRQDPGLGLRLIYFSYDVKMKEKGDIPEGYSVSREKKERFSLILESASTNQTSMYLCASSTAGVRLAGRYYEQYFGPGTRLTVT.

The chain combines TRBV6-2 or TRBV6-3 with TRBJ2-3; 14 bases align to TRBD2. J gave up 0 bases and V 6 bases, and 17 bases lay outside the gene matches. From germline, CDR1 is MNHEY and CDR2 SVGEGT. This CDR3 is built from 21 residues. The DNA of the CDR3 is TGTGCCAGCAGCCCATTCGGACTAGCGGGAGGCTTAACCCCTAGCACAGATACGCAGTATTTT. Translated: CASSPFGLAGGLTPSTDTQYF.

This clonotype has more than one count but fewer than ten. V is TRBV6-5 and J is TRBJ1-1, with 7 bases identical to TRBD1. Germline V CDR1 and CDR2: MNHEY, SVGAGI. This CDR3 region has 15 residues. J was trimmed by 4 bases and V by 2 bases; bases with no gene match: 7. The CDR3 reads CASSYPQGGSTEAFF. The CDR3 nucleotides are TGTGCCAGCAGTTACCCTCAGGGGGGGAGCACTGAAGCTTTCTTT.

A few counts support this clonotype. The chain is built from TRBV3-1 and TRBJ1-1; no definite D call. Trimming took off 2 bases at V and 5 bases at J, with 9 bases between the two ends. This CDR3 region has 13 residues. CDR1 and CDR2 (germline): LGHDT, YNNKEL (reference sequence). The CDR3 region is CASSQRGGTEAFF. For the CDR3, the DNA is TGTGCCAGCAGCCAACGGGGTGGGACTGAAGCTTTCTTT. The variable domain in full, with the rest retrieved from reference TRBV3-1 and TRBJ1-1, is DTAVSQTPKYLVTQMGNDKSIKCEQNLGHDTMYWYKQDSKKFLKIMFSYNNKELIINETVPNRFSPKSPDKAHLNLHINSLELGDSAVYFCASSQRGGTEAFFGQGTRLTVV.

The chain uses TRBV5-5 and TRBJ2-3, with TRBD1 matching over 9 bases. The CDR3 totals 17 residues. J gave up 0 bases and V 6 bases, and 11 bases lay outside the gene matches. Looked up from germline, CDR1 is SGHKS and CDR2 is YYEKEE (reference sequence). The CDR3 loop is CASNRDRGSRSTDTQYF. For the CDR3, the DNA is TGTGCCAGCAACAGAGACAGGGGGTCCCGGAGCACAGATACGCAGTATTTT.

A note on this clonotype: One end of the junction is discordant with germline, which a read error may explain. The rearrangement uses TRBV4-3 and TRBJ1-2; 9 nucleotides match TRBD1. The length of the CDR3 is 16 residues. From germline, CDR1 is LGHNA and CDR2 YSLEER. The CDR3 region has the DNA TGCGCCAGCAGAGCTGTCCGGGGACAGGGCGGCTATCGCTACACCTTC. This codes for CASRAVRGQGGYRYTF.

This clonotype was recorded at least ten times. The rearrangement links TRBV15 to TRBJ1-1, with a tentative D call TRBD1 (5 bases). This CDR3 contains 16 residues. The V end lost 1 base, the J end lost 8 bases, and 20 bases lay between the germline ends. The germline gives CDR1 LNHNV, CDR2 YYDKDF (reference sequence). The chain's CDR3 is CATSRVGTPVTIEAFF. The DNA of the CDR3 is TGTGCCACCAGCAGAGTTGGGACCCCCGTAACTATAGAAGCTTTCTTT.

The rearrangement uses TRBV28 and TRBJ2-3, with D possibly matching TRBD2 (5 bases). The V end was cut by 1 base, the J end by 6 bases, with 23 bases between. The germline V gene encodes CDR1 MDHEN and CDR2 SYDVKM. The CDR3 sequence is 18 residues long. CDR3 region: CASSLFLGVRTLGDTQYF. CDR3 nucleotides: TGTGCCAGCAGTTTATTTCTTGGTGTACGGACTTTGGGTGATACGCAGTATTTT.

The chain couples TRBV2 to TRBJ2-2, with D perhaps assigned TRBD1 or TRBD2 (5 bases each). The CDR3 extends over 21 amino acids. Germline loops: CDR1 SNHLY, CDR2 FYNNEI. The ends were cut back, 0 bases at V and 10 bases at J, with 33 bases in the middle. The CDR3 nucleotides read TGTGCCAGCAGTGAAGCGCTCGGGTACTGGGACCGCCCAAGAAGGGCCGTGGAGCTGTTTTTT. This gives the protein CASSEALGYWDRPRRAVELFF.

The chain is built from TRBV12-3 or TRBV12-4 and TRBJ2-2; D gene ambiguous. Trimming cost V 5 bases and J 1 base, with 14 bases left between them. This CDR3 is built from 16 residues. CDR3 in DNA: TGTGCCAGCAGTCGCCCGGGCCTACTGAACACCGGGGAGCTGTTTTTT. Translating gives CASSRPGLLNTGELFF.

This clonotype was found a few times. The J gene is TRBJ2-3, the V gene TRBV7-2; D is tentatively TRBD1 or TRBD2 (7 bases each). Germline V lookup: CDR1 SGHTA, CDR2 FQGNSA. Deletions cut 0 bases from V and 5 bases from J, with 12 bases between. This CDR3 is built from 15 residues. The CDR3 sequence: CASSLAGRGGDTQYF. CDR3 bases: TGTGCCAGCAGCTTAGCGGGCAGGGGGGGAGATACGCAGTATTTT.

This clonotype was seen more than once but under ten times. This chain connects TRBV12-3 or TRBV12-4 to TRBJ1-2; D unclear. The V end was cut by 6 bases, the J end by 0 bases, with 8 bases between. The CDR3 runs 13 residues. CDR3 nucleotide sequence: TGTGCCAGCAGCCCTAGGGCTAACTATGGCTACACCTTC. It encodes CASSPRANYGYTF.